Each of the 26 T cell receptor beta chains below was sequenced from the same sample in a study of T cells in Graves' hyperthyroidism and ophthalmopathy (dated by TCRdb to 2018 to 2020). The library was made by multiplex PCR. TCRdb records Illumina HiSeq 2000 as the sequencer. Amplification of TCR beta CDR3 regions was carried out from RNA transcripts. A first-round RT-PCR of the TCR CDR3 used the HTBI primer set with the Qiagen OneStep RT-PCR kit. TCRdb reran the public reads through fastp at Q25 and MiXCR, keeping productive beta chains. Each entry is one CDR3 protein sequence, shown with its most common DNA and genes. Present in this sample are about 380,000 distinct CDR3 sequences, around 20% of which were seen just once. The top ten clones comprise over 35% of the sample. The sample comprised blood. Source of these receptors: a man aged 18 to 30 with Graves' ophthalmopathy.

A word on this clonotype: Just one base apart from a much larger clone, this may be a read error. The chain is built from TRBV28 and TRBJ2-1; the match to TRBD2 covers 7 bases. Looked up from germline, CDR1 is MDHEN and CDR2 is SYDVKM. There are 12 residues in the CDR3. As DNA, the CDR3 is TGTGCCAGCATCGGGGGGAGGAATGGGCAGTTCTTC. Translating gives CASIGGRNGQFF.

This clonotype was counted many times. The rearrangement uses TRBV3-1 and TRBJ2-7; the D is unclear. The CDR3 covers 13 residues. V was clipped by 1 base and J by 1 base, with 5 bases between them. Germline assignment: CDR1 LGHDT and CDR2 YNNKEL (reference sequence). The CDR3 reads CASSQGDSYEQYF. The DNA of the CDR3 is TGTGCCAGCAGCCAAGGGGATTCCTACGAGCAGTACTTC.

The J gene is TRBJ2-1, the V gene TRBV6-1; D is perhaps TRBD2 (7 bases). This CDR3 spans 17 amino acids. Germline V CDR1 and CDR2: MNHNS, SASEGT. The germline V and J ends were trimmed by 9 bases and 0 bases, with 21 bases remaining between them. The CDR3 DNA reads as TGTGCCAGTCGACGGGGGGCGGTTGGGAGCTCCTACAATGAGCAGTTCTTC. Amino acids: CASRRGAVGSSYNEQFF.

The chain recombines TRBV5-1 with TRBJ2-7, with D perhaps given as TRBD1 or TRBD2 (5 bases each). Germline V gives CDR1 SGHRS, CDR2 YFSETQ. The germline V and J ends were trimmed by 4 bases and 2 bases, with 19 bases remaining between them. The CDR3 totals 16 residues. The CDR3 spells CASSAISGPRPYEQYF. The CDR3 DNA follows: TGCGCCAGCAGCGCCATCTCGGGACCGAGGCCCTACGAGCAGTACTTC.

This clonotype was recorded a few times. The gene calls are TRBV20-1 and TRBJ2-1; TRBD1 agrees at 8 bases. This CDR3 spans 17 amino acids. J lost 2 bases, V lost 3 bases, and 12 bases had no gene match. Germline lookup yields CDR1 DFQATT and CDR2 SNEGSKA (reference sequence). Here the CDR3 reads CSARATNDRGAYNEQFF. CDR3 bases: TGCAGTGCTAGGGCTACCAACGACAGGGGTGCCTACAATGAGCAGTTCTTC.

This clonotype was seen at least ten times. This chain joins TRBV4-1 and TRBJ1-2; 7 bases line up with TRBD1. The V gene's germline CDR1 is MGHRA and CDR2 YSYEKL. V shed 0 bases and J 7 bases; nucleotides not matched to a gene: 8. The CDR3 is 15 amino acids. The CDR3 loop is CASSQDIQGESGYTF. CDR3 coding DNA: TGCGCCAGCAGCCAAGATATCCAGGGGGAGAGTGGCTACACCTTC.

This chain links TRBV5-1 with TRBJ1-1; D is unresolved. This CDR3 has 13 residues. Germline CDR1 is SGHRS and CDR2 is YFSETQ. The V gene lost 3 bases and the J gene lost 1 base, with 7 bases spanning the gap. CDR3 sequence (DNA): TGCGCCAGCAGCTCCGCACAGAACACTGAAGCTTTCTTT. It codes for CASSSAQNTEAFF.

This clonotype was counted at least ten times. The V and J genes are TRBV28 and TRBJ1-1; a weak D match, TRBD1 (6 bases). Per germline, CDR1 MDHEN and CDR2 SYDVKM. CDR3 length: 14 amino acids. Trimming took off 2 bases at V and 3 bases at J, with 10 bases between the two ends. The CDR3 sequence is CASSLRGHYTEAFF. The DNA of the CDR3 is TGTGCCAGCAGTTTACGGGGACACTACACTGAAGCTTTCTTT. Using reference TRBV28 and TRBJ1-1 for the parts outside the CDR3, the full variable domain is DVKVTQSSRYLVKRTGEKVFLECVQDMDHENMFWYRQDPGLGLRLIYFSYDVKMKEKGDIPEGYSVSREKKERFSLILESASTNQTSMYLCASSLRGHYTEAFFGQGTRLTVV.

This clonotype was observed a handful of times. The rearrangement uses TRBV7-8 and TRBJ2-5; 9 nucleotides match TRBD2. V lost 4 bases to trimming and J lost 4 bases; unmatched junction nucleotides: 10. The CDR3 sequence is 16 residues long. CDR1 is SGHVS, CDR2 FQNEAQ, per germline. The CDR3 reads CASSSRVAGVRETQYF. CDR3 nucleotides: TGTGCCAGCAGCTCCCGGGTAGCGGGGGTCCGAGAGACCCAGTACTTC.

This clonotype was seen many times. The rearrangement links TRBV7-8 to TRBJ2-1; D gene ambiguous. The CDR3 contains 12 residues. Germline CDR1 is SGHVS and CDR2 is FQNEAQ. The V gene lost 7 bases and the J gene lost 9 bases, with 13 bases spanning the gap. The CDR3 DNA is TGTGCCAGCAACCCTGGGATGGGTGAGCAGTTCTTC. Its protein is CASNPGMGEQFF. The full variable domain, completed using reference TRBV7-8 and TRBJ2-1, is GAGVSQSPRYKVAKRGQDVALRCDPISGHVSLFWYQQALGQGPEFLTYFQNEAQLDKSGLPSDRFFAERPEGSVSTLKIQRTQQEDSAVYLCASNPGMGEQFFGPGTRLTVL.

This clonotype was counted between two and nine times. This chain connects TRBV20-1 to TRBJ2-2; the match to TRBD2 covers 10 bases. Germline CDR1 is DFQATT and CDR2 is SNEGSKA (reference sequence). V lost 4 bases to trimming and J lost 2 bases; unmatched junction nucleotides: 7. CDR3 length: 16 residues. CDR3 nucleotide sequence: TGCAGTGCTATCCTAGCGGGGGCTACCAACACCGGGGAGCTGTTTTTT. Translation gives CSAILAGATNTGELFF.

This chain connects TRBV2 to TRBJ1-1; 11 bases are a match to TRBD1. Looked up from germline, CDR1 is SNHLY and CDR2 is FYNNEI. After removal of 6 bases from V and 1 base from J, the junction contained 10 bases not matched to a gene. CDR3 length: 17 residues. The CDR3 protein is CASSAHRDRGSNTEAFF. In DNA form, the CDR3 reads TGTGCCAGCAGCGCCCACCGGGACAGGGGGTCGAACACTGAAGCTTTCTTT.

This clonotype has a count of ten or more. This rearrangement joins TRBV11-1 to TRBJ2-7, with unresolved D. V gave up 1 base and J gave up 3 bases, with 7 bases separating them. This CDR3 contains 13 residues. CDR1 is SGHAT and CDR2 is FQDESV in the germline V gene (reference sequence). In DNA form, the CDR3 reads TGTGCCAGCAGCTTAGACGGCTACTACGAGCAGTACTTC. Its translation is CASSLDGYYEQYF.

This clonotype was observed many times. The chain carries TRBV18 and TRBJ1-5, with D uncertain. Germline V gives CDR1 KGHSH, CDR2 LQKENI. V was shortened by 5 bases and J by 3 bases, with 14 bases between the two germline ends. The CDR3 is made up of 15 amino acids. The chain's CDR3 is CASSSLGSLNQPQHF. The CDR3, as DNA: TGTGCCAGCTCAAGCCTCGGCAGCCTCAATCAGCCCCAGCATTTT.

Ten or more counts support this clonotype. The CDR3 DNA is TGTGCCAGCTCACCGACAGGGGTCGGCGACTATGGCTACACCTTC. Translation gives CASSPTGVGDYGYTF. The V gene is TRBV18, the J gene TRBJ1-2, with 8 bases matching TRBD1. CDR1 and CDR2 from the germline V gene are KGHSH and LQKENI. This CDR3 has 15 amino acids. V lost 3 bases, J lost 3 bases, and 6 bases stayed unmatched.

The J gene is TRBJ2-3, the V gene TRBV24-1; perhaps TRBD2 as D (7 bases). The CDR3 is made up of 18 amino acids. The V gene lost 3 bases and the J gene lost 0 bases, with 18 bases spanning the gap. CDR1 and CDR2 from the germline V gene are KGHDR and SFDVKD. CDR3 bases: TGTGCCACCAGTGATGGCGGGGGCCTCACCCTTAGCACAGATACGCAGTATTTT. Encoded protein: CATSDGGGLTLSTDTQYF.

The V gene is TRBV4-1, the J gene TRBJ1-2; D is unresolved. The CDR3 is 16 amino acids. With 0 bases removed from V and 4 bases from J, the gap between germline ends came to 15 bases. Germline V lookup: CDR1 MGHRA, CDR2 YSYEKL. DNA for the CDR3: TGCGCCAGCAGCCAAGAAAGGGATCCGAGAGCCTATGGCTACACCTTC. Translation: CASSQERDPRAYGYTF.

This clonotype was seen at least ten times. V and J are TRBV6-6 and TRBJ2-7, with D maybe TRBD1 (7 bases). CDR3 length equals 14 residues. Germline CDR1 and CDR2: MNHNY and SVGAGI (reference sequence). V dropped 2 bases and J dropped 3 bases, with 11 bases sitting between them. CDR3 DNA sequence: TGTGCCAGCAGTTACGGGACAGCGGGCTACGAGCAGTACTTC. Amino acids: CASSYGTAGYEQYF.

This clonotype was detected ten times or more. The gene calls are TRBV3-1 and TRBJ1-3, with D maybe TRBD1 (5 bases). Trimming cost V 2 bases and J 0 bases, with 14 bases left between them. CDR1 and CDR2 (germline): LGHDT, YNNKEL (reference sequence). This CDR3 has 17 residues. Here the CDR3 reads CASSQPPRVSSGNTIYF. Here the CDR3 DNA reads TGTGCCAGCAGCCAACCGCCCAGGGTGAGCTCTGGAAACACCATATATTTT. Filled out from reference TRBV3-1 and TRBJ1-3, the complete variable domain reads DTAVSQTPKYLVTQMGNDKSIKCEQNLGHDTMYWYKQDSKKFLKIMFSYNNKELIINETVPNRFSPKSPDKAHLNLHINSLELGDSAVYFCASSQPPRVSSGNTIYFGEGSWLTVV.

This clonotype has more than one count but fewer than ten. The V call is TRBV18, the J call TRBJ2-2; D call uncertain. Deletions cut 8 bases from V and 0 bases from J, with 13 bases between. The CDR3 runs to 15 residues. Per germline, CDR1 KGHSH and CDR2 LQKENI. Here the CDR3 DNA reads TGTGCCAGCCCTCCGGGCGGATCGAACACCGGGGAGCTGTTTTTT. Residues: CASPPGGSNTGELFF. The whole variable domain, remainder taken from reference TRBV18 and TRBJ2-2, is NAGVMQNPRHLVRRRGQEARLRCSPMKGHSHVYWYRQLPEEGLKFMVYLQKENIIDESGMPKERFSAEFPKEGPSILRIQQVVRGDSAAYFCASPPGGSNTGELFFGEGSRLTVL.

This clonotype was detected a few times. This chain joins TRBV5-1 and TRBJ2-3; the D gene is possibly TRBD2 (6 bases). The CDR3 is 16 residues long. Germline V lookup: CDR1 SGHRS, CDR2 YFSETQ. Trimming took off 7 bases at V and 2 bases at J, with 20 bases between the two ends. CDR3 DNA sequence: TGCGCCAGCGCCTACCGGGACTTACAGTTCACAGATACGCAGTATTTT. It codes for CASAYRDLQFTDTQYF.

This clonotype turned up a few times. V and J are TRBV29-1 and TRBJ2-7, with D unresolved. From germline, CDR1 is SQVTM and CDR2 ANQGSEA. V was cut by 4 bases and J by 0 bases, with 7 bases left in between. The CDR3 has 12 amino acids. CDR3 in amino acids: CSVGQISYEQYF. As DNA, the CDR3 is TGCAGCGTTGGTCAGATCTCCTACGAGCAGTACTTC.

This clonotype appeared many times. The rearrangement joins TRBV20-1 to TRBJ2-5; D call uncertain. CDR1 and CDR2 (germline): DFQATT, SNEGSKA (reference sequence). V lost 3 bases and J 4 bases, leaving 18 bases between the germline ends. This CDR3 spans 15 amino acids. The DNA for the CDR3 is TGCAGTGCTAGTAGCATACGAAAGGGCGGAGAGACCCAGTACTTC. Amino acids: CSASSIRKGGETQYF.

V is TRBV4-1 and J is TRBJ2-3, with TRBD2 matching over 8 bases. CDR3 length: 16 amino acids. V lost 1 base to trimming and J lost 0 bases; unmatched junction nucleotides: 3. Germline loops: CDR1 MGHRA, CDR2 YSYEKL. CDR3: CASSQVPGGSTDTQYF. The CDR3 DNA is TGCGCCAGCAGCCAAGTCCCGGGGGGGAGCACAGATACGCAGTATTTT.

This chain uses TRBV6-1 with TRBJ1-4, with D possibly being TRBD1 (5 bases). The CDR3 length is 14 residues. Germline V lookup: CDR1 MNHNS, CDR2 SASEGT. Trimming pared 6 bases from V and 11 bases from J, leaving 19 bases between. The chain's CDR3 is CASRQPGAGYKLFF. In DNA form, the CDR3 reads TGTGCCAGCAGACAACCCGGGGCAGGGTACAAACTGTTTTTT.

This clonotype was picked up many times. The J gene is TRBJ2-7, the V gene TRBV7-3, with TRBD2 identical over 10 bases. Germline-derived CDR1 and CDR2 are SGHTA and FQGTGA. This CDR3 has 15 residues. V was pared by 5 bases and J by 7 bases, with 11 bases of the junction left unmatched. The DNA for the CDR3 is TGTGCCAGCAGCAAACTAGCGGGGACGTTAGGGGAGCAGTACTTC. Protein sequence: CASSKLAGTLGEQYF.